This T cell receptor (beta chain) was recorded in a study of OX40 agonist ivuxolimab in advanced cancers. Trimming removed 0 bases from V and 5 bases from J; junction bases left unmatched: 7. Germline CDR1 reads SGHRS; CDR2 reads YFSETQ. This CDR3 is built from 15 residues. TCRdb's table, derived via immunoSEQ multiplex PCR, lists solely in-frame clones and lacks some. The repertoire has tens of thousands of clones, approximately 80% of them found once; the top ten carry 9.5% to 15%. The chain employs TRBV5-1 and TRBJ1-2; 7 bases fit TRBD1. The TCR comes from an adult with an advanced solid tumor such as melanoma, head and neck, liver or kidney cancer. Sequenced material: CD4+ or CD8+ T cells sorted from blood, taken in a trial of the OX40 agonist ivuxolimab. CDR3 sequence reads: CASSLVAGGAYGYTF. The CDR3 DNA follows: TGCGCCAGCAGCTTGGTGGCAGGGGGGGCTTATGGCTACACCTTC.